The 20 T cell receptor beta chains below come from one sample, sequenced in a study of shared clonotypes between healthy human individuals. Profiled with immunoSEQ multiplex PCR; TCRdb holds only in-frame clones, not every one. This sample yields 600,000 to 750,000 clones, of which around 72% are seen a single time; under 2% belongs to the top ten. Sequenced sample: memory CD4+ T cells sorted from blood. The subset: CD45RA-negative fraction. Receptors were obtained from a woman under 40 in good health.

The chain employs TRBV19 and TRBJ2-7; 13 positions match TRBD2. Per germline, CDR1 LNHDA and CDR2 SQIVND (reference sequence). The trim removed 5 bases at V and 4 bases at J, leaving 5 bases unmatched. CDR3 length: 15 residues. CDR3 nucleotide sequence: TGTGCCAGTAGTCCCCAACTAGCGGGAGGGTACGAGCAGTACTTC. Amino acids: CASSPQLAGGYEQYF.

The chain is built from TRBV9 and TRBJ1-5; the D gene is possibly TRBD1 (5 bases). The germline V gene has CDR1 SGDLS and CDR2 YYNGEE. The CDR3 has 11 residues. V lost 7 bases to trimming and J lost 6 bases, with 8 bases between them. The CDR3 spells CASRGGQPQHF. The CDR3 coding sequence is TGTGCCAGCCGGGGGGGTCAGCCCCAGCATTTT.

This clone was seen repeatedly, ten times or more. This chain connects TRBV21-1 to TRBJ2-5; the table's D call TRBD2 went unverified against the DNA. TRBV21-1 counts as a pseudogene. This CDR3 contains 17 residues. The CDR3 loop reads CASSKDPRLAGVVTQYF. CDR3 DNA: TGTGCCAGCAGCAAAGACCCTAGGCTAGCGGGAGTGGTGACCCAGTACTTC.

The V call is TRBV6-6, the J call TRBJ1-1; D call uncertain. CDR3 length: 13 residues. Germline-derived CDR1 and CDR2 are MNHNY and SVGAGI (reference sequence). Trimming shortened V by 4 bases and J by 0 bases, and 6 bases separated the two germline ends. The CDR3 here is CASSFRLNTEAFF. DNA of the CDR3: TGTGCCAGCAGTTTTCGGCTGAACACTGAAGCTTTCTTT.

This clone was detected a few times. The genes are TRBV6-6 and TRBJ2-7, with 10 positions matching TRBD2. CDR3 size: 14 residues. The J segment lost 4 bases and the V segment lost 2 bases, leaving 2 bases of the junction unmatched. CDR1 and CDR2 (germline): MNHNY, SVGAGI (reference sequence). The CDR3 DNA is TGTGCCAGCAGTTACAAACTAGCGGGATACGAGCAGTACTTC. Protein sequence: CASSYKLAGYEQYF.

The chain is built from TRBV5-1 and TRBJ2-3; D unresolved. The V gene's germline CDR1 is SGHRS and CDR2 YFSETQ. The CDR3 runs to 11 residues. Trimming stripped 4 bases from V and 5 bases from J, with 5 bases between. CDR3 sequence (DNA): TGCGCCAGCAGCGAAGAAGATACGCAGTATTTT. It translates to CASSEEDTQYF.

The chain is built from TRBV6-5 and TRBJ2-3; 10 nucleotides agree with TRBD2. Germline V CDR1 and CDR2: MNHEY, SVGAGI. Unmatched junction bases numbered 10, after V lost 8 bases and J lost 5 bases. The CDR3 loop spans 15 amino acids. CDR3 region: CASSLTSGRGDTQYF. CDR3 sequence (DNA): TGTGCCAGCTCCTTGACTAGCGGGCGCGGAGATACGCAGTATTTT.

The chain has TRBV14 and TRBJ2-2; D possibly corresponds to TRBD2 (6 bases). The germline CDR1 and CDR2 sequences are SGHDN and FVKESK. The CDR3 has 13 residues. Trimming pared 1 base from V and 7 bases from J, leaving 7 bases between. CDR3 nucleotides: TGTGCCAGCAGCCAAGGACTAGACGGGGAGCTGTTTTTT. It specifies CASSQGLDGELFF.

This clone appeared a single time. V gene TRBV18 combines with J gene TRBJ2-7; D uncertain. This CDR3 comprises 14 residues. Trimming pared 0 bases from V and 2 bases from J, leaving 8 bases between. The germline CDR1 and CDR2 sequences are KGHSH and LQKENI. CDR3 loop: CASSPPFKTYEQYF. The CDR3 nucleotides read TGTGCCAGCTCACCACCGTTCAAGACCTACGAGCAGTACTTC.

The CDR3 region has the DNA TGTGCCAGCAACCGGGACAGCGCTGGGGCCAACGTCCTGACTTTC. This translates into CASNRDSAGANVLTF. The genes are TRBV2 and TRBJ2-6; 7 bases agree with TRBD1. Germline V gene lookup returns CDR1 SNHLY and CDR2 FYNNEI. CDR3 length equals 15 residues. The junction had 5 bases not matched to a gene; V was cut back by 7 bases and J by 2 bases.

V and J are TRBV19 and TRBJ2-7; 8 nucleotides match TRBD2. Germline loops: CDR1 LNHDA, CDR2 SQIVND (reference sequence). V trimming: 5 bases; J trimming: 2 bases; junction bases outside the gene matches: 8. This CDR3 is 15 amino acids long. CDR3 sequence (DNA): TGTGCCAGTAGTCCGGGGGGGGCCAGTACCTACGAGCAGTACTTC. It is translated as CASSPGGASTYEQYF. Based on the CDR3 plus reference TRBV19 and TRBJ2-7, the full variable domain is DGGITQSPKYLFRKEGQNVTLSCEQNLNHDAMYWYRQDPGQGLRLIYYSQIVNDFQKGDIAEGYSVSREKKESFPLTVTSAQKNPTAFYLCASSPGGASTYEQYFGPGTRLTVT.

As regards this clone: A read error is possible here, since a much larger clone lies one base away. V usage is TRBV5-4 and J usage is TRBJ2-2, with D hard to call. Germline CDR1 SGHNT, CDR2 YYREEE (reference sequence). The CDR3 has 11 residues. V lost 4 bases, J lost 2 bases, and 0 bases lay in between. CDR3 nucleotides: TGTGCCAGCAGCAACACCGGGGAGCTGTTTTTT. This gives the protein CASSNTGELFF.

The CDR3 loop reads CASLESGPAGELFF. DNA of the CDR3: TGTGCCAGCCTGGAGTCGGGGCCGGCCGGGGAGCTGTTTTTT. V and J are TRBV7-9 and TRBJ2-2; either TRBD1 or TRBD2 may fit D (5 bases each). V was pared by 8 bases and J by 6 bases, with 16 bases between. The CDR3 is 14 residues long. Per the germline V gene, CDR1 is SEHNR and CDR2 is FQNEAQ (reference sequence).

The chain links TRBV19 to TRBJ2-1; TRBD1 agrees at 8 bases. The CDR3 covers 16 residues. Germline V CDR1 and CDR2: LNHDA, SQIVND (reference sequence). V gave up 7 bases and J gave up 2 bases; unmatched junction bases: 10. DNA for the CDR3: TGTGCCAGTACGGACCAGGGGGCGGCTACCTACAATGAGCAGTTCTTC. This gives the protein CASTDQGAATYNEQFF. The whole variable domain, remainder taken from reference TRBV19 and TRBJ2-1, is DGGITQSPKYLFRKEGQNVTLSCEQNLNHDAMYWYRQDPGQGLRLIYYSQIVNDFQKGDIAEGYSVSREKKESFPLTVTSAQKNPTAFYLCASTDQGAATYNEQFFGPGTRLTVL.

The chain couples TRBV6-1 to TRBJ1-1; 9 bases align to TRBD1. The CDR3 has 13 residues. Germline lookup yields CDR1 MNHNS and CDR2 SASEGT. Trimming at V came to 6 bases and at J to 3 bases, leaving 2 bases not matched to a gene. CDR3 sequence reads: CASRGQGHTEAFF. CDR3 coding DNA: TGTGCCAGCAGGGGACAGGGACACACTGAAGCTTTCTTT.

About this clone itself: The same CDR3 also results from other DNA sequences found in this sample. The CDR3 coding sequence is TGTGCCAGCACGCCACTAGCGGGAGTGTTGAATGAGCAGTTCTTC. This codes for CASTPLAGVLNEQFF. This chain links TRBV2 with TRBJ2-1; 11 bases line up with TRBD2. V was clipped by 7 bases and J by 7 bases; unmatched bases: 9. CDR3 length: 15 residues. In germline, CDR1 is SNHLY, CDR2 FYNNEI.

The V gene is TRBV2, the J gene TRBJ2-7; 7 nucleotides line up with TRBD1. V lost 6 bases to trimming and J lost 1 base; unmatched junction nucleotides: 15. The CDR3 is 17 amino acids. In germline, CDR1 is SNHLY, CDR2 FYNNEI. CDR3 DNA sequence: TGTGCCAGCAGGACGACAGGGCTCCGGATGGGGTCCTACGAGCAGTACTTC. Amino acids: CASRTTGLRMGSYEQYF.

This clone was detected a few times. The sample contains more than one DNA sequence encoding this CDR3. The genes are TRBV28 and TRBJ1-2; D not resolved. Germline lookup yields CDR1 MDHEN and CDR2 SYDVKM. The CDR3 extends over 13 amino acids. V lost 3 bases and J lost 5, with 10 bases in between. The CDR3 here is CASSFVGNYGYTF. CDR3 DNA sequence: TGTGCCAGCAGTTTTGTGGGGAATTATGGCTACACCTTC.

This clone appeared a single time. The same CDR3 can be traced to other DNA sequences in this sample. The chain uses TRBV29-1 and TRBJ1-1, with D perhaps matching TRBD1 (5 bases). The CDR3 loop spans 16 amino acids. Trimming stripped 3 bases from V and 2 bases from J, with 19 bases between. Germline CDR1 is SQVTM and CDR2 is ANQGSEA. CDR3 residues: CSVEQGVILKNTEAFF. The CDR3 nucleotides are TGCAGCGTTGAGCAGGGAGTAATCCTGAAAAACACTGAAGCTTTCTTT.

The chain carries TRBV2 and TRBJ1-5; D might be TRBD1 (5 bases). The germline CDR1 and CDR2 sequences are SNHLY and FYNNEI. This CDR3 comprises 17 residues. The germline V and J ends were trimmed by 5 bases and 4 bases, with 21 bases remaining between them. For the CDR3, the DNA is TGTGCCAGCAGTCCTACCCGGGGGACGGGCGGTAATCAGCCCCAGCATTTT. Amino acids: CASSPTRGTGGNQPQHF. Variable domain in full (rest from reference TRBV2 and TRBJ1-5): EPEVTQTPSHQVTQMGQEVILRCVPISNHLYFYWYRQILGQKVEFLVSFYNNEISEKSEIFDDQFSVERPDGSNFTLKIRSTKLEDSAMYFCASSPTRGTGGNQPQHFGDGTRLSIL.